This T cell receptor beta chain was sequenced during a study of shared clonotypes between healthy human individuals. Background on the study: The plates for each donor numbered three CD4 naive, three CD4 memory, two CD8 naive and one CD8 memory.

Cells designated naive CD8 were CD45RO-negative and were positively selected for CCR7, with terminally differentiated effector memory CD45RA+ cells excluded. About this clone: The antigen is unknown.

Study-level points and caveats: Among donors, sharing of clonotypes was expected to be affected by sequencing depth. A few donors had about 5% of their naive CD4 clonotypes in common.

The protocol was immunoSEQ multiplex PCR, while the TCRdb copy is restricted to in-frame clones and leaves out a portion. The data hold hundreds of thousands of clones, with around 96% observed a single time. The CDR3 extends over 24 amino acids. The gene calls are TRBV12-2 and TRBJ2-3; the DNA was not compared with TRBD2, the D call given in the table. TRBV12-2 has pseudogene status. Material: naive CD8+ T cells sorted from blood. The TCR originated in a woman in her thirties in good health. The CDR3 DNA reads TGTGCAAGTCGCTTAGTTTGTGCCGGTGAGAGGACTAGCGTCCCCGGAGGCTACTTAGATACGCAGTATTTT. Translated, it gives CASRLVCAGERTSVPGGYLDTQYF.